This T cell receptor (beta chain) came from a study of PD-L1 blockade in urothelial cancer. Study in general: About 90% of the 29 patients were men who had bladder-origin urothelial cancer. At 3 weeks after treatment start (second dose) and again at 6 weeks, blood was analyzed.

Regarding this clone: Its antigen remains unknown.

Findings of the study overall: By 3 weeks, tumor-associated blood clones had expanded more in durable-benefit patients.

Time point defined: peripheral blood 6 weeks after treatment start. Using immunoSEQ multiplex PCR, the repertoire was profiled, and TCRdb retains in-frame clones only, with some absent. The table has 38,000 or so clones, 84% seen once. V dropped 4 bases and J dropped 6 bases, with 12 bases sitting between them. This CDR3 is 14 amino acids long. The germline gives CDR1 MNHEY, CDR2 SVGAGI. The chain combines TRBV6-5 with TRBJ2-2; TRBD2 might be the D (6 bases). The sample consisted of PBMCs, taken around atezolizumab (anti-PD-L1) treatment. This clonotype was obtained from a man aged 40-49 years with urothelial cancer. The CDR3 reads CASSFRGLSGELFF. The CDR3 DNA is TGTGCCAGCAGTTTCCGGGGACTCTCCGGGGAGCTGTTTTTT.